The entry below describes one T cell receptor (beta chain). The data were obtained in a study of control samples from healthy donors and cancer patients. Some clones are missing from TCRdb's copy, which holds only in-frame ones; the method was immunoSEQ multiplex PCR. The sample has 100,000 to 150,000 clones, around 90% seen once. The CDR3 totals 13 residues. Deletions cut 3 bases from V and 4 bases from J, with 9 bases between. Sequencing input: blood. The rearrangement uses TRBV12-3 or TRBV12-4 and TRBJ1-2, with D possibly matching TRBD1 (5 bases). This receptor was identified in a man in his forties in good health. The CDR3 sequence: CASSFSGSYGYTF. The DNA of the CDR3 is TGTGCCAGCAGTTTTTCAGGGAGCTATGGCTACACCTTC.